The clone carrying this T cell receptor beta chain has ten or more counts. The sample comes from a study of neurological immune-mediated disorders. The germline V gene encodes CDR1 DFQATT and CDR2 SNEGSKA (reference sequence). Germline trimming cut 4 bases from V and 3 bases from J; bases unmatched to any gene: 7. This CDR3 is built from 15 residues. Synthesis of cDNA was performed by 5'RACE using 10-nucleotide random UMIs. Each CDR3 protein is one row after TCRdb ran MiXCR on the 5' RACE reads. The repertoire includes about 10,000 distinct CDR3 sequences, under 25% of them detected once, and about 53% sits in the top ten.

The TCR originated in an older woman with HTLV-1-associated myelopathy (HAM/TSP). The rearrangement joins TRBV20-1 to TRBJ2-1; TRBD2 matches 9 bases. The sample comprised CD8+ T cells from blood. CDR3 coding DNA: TGCAGTGCTACTTCTAGCGGGGACCACTACAATGAGCAGTTCTTC. Residues: CSATSSGDHYNEQFF.